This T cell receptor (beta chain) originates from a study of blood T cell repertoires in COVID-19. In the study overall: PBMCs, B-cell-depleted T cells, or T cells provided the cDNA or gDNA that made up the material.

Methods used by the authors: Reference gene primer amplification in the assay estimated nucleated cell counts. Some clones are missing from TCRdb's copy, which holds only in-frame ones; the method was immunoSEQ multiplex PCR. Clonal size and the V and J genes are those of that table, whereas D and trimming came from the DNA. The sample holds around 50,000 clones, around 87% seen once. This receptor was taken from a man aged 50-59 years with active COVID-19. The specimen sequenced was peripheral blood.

CDR3 protein: CASRADRADYGYTF. CDR3 coding DNA: TGTGCCAGTAGGGCGGACAGGGCGGACTATGGCTACACCTTC. This rearrangement joins TRBV19 to TRBJ1-2; 8 bases line up with TRBD1. Germline CDR1 and CDR2: LNHDA and SQIVND (reference sequence). The CDR3 is 14 amino acids. Trimming cost V 6 bases and J 3 bases; bases outside gene matches: 6.